The 8 T cell receptor beta chains in this list originate from one sample, sequenced in a study of tumor T cells in aggressive B-cell lymphoma. Data came from immunoSEQ multiplex PCR; TCRdb stores just in-frame clones and leaves some out. The table lists 3,000 to 4,000 clones, approximately 93% of them singletons, with under 2.5% in the top ten. Sequenced: tumor tissue. Receptors originate from an adult with diffuse large B cell lymphoma.

The CDR3 DNA reads TGCGCCAGCAGCTTGGGGGACAGGGAAAGTGGCTACACCTTC. Protein product: CASSLGDRESGYTF. The V gene is TRBV5-1, the J gene TRBJ1-2, with TRBD1 matching 9 bases. Germline V gene data show CDR1 as SGHRS and CDR2 as YFSETQ. V trimming: 0 bases; J trimming: 7 bases; junction bases outside the gene matches: 4. The CDR3 runs to 14 residues.

The V gene is TRBV5-6, the J gene TRBJ1-2; 10 nucleotides agree with TRBD1. Germline CDR1 and CDR2: SGHDT and YYEEEE. The CDR3 spans 14 residues. V gave up 5 bases and J gave up 5 bases; unmatched junction bases: 6. The CDR3 coding sequence is TGTGCCAGCAGACGATGGGACAGGGGTTATGGCTACACCTTC. Protein product: CASRRWDRGYGYTF. The full variable domain, with the rest looked up from reference TRBV5-6 and TRBJ1-2, is DAGVTQSPTHLIKTRGQQVTLRCSPKSGHDTVSWYQQALGQGPQFIFQYYEEEERQRGNFPDRFSGHQFPNYSSELNVNALLLGDSALYLCASRRWDRGYGYTFGSGTRLTVV.

The chain links TRBV7-2 to TRBJ2-4; D possibly corresponds to TRBD2 (5 bases). Germline V lookup: CDR1 SGHTA, CDR2 FQGNSA. CDR3 length equals 13 residues. The germline V and J ends were trimmed by 3 bases and 9 bases, with 12 bases remaining between them. CDR3 sequence: CASSLTEDGIQYF. CDR3 DNA: TGTGCCAGCAGCTTGACGGAGGACGGCATTCAGTACTTC.

The V and J genes are TRBV11-3 and TRBJ2-7, with D perhaps matching TRBD2 (5 bases). There are 13 residues in the CDR3. Trimming took 0 bases from V and 4 from J, leaving 7 bases between them. Germline V gene sequence: CDR1 SGHNT, CDR2 YENEEA. CDR3 residues: CASSLEEGYEQYF. CDR3 DNA: TGTGCCAGCAGCTTAGAAGAGGGATACGAGCAGTACTTC.

DNA for the CDR3: TGTGCCAGCAGCTGGACAGACGCTGGAAACACCATATATTTT. Its protein product is CASSWTDAGNTIYF. This rearrangement joins TRBV7-9 to TRBJ1-3; D perhaps matches TRBD1 (6 bases). The ends were cut back, 4 bases at V and 2 bases at J, with 9 bases in the middle. This CDR3 has 14 amino acids. Germline V gives CDR1 SEHNR, CDR2 FQNEAQ (reference sequence).

The chain links TRBV30 to TRBJ2-1; 9 bases are a match to TRBD2. V lost 4 bases, J lost 2 bases, and 6 bases stayed unmatched. CDR3 length: 15 residues. Germline V gene data show CDR1 as GTSNPN and CDR2 as SVGIG (reference sequence). The CDR3 region is CAWIRGTSPYNEQFF. CDR3 DNA sequence: TGTGCCTGGATTAGGGGGACTAGCCCCTACAATGAGCAGTTCTTC.

The CDR3 coding sequence is TGTGCCATCAGCGGGACAGTCGATAGCAATCAGCCCCAGCATTTT. It specifies CAISGTVDSNQPQHF. The chain employs TRBV10-3 and TRBJ1-5, with 7 bases that match TRBD1. Germline CDR1 and CDR2: ENHRY and SYGVKD. V trimming: 6 bases; J trimming: 0 bases; junction bases outside the gene matches: 5. This CDR3 has 15 residues.

This clone is a singleton in its sample. The V gene is TRBV11-2, the J gene TRBJ2-5; no firm D call. Trimming took off 8 bases at V and 2 bases at J, with 9 bases between the two ends. Per the germline V gene, CDR1 is SGHAT and CDR2 is FQNNGV. The CDR3 has 12 amino acids. CDR3 loop: CASAPGQETQYF. As DNA, the CDR3 is TGTGCCAGCGCCCCAGGACAAGAGACCCAGTACTTC.